This TCR beta chain stems from a study of CD8+CD57+ T cells in acquired aplastic anemia. TCR beta VDJ and CDR3 profiles were obtained from a genomic DNA template. Using its own MiXCR run on the reads, TCRdb lists one record per CDR3 protein. The sample comprises around 430,000 distinct CDR3 sequences, around 33% of which are singletons, and 0.8% to 0.85% rests with the top ten. The patients chosen for sequencing had shown expansion of CD8+CD57+ cells (detected by flow cytometry). Trimming took off 6 bases at V and 3 bases at J, with 12 bases between the two ends. The CDR3 covers 14 residues. The germline gives CDR1 MNHEY, CDR2 SMNVEV (reference sequence). This clonotype was seen a few times.

This sequence originates from a human donor with aplastic anemia. The chain joins TRBV27 to TRBJ1-5; no reliable D call. The specimen sequenced was sorted CD4+, CD8+, or CD8+CD57+ T cells (not recorded which) from PBMCs. CDR3: CASRDHGNNQPQHF. The DNA for the CDR3 is TGTGCCAGCAGAGACCACGGAAACAATCAGCCCCAGCATTTT.